A single sample gave rise to the 8 T cell receptor beta chains below, sequenced in a study of identifying expanded T cells in peripheral blood. The protocol was immunoSEQ multiplex PCR, while the TCRdb copy is restricted to in-frame clones and leaves out a portion. The repertoire consists of more than 55,000 clones, with 70% to 90% occurring once and the leading ten covering roughly 4.8%. The sample comprised blood. All receptors derive from a person between 18 and 75 years old in good health.

The V and J genes are TRBV18 and TRBJ2-2; D gene uncertain. From germline, CDR1 is KGHSH and CDR2 LQKENI. The CDR3 is made up of 17 amino acids. Trimming pared 1 base from V and 3 bases from J, leaving 15 bases between. This chain's CDR3 is CASSPLEHLVDTGELFF. The CDR3 region has the DNA TGTGCCAGCTCACCACTCGAGCACTTAGTGGACACCGGGGAGCTGTTTTTT.

The chain links TRBV18 to TRBJ2-1, with D unresolved. V gave up 6 bases and J gave up 7 bases, with 7 bases separating them. The CDR3 is 11 amino acids. The germline CDR1 and CDR2 sequences are KGHSH and LQKENI. The CDR3 DNA follows: TGTGCCAGCTCGGAAAGGAATGAGCAGTTCTTC. This gives the protein CASSERNEQFF.

The V and J genes are TRBV30 and TRBJ2-5; the D is unclear. Deletions cut 5 bases from V and 9 bases from J, with 16 bases between. CDR3 length: 12 residues. Per the germline V gene, CDR1 is GTSNPN and CDR2 is SVGIG (reference sequence). The CDR3 sequence is CAWGMSPSAQYF. The CDR3 DNA follows: TGTGCCTGGGGGATGTCCCCAAGCGCCCAGTACTTC.

The chain uses TRBV28 and TRBJ1-3; weak D call: TRBD1 (5 bases). Trimming cost V 5 bases and J 0 bases, with 14 bases left between them. Per the germline V gene, CDR1 is MDHEN and CDR2 is SYDVKM. The CDR3 has 16 amino acids. Here the CDR3 DNA reads TGTGCCAGCAGTCCTACCGAAGGGGTCTCTGGAAACACCATATATTTT. It yields the protein CASSPTEGVSGNTIYF. The variable domain in full, with the rest retrieved from reference TRBV28 and TRBJ1-3, is DVKVTQSSRYLVKRTGEKVFLECVQDMDHENMFWYRQDPGLGLRLIYFSYDVKMKEKGDIPEGYSVSREKKERFSLILESASTNQTSMYLCASSPTEGVSGNTIYFGEGSWLTVV.

For the CDR3, the DNA is TGCGCCAGCAGCCGCACTAGGGGCGGGGAGCTGTTTTTT. Encoded protein: CASSRTRGGELFF. The chain recombines TRBV4-1 with TRBJ2-2; D may be TRBD1 or TRBD2 (5 bases each). CDR3 length equals 13 residues. V was shortened by 4 bases and J by 7 bases, with 10 bases between the two germline ends. The germline V gene encodes CDR1 MGHRA and CDR2 YSYEKL.

V gene TRBV20-1 combines with J gene TRBJ2-3; D remains ambiguous. CDR1 DFQATT and CDR2 SNEGSKA come from the germline V gene (reference sequence). The V end lost 3 bases, the J end lost 11 bases, and 12 bases lay between the germline ends. The CDR3 is 11 residues long. CDR3 coding DNA: TGCAGTGCTAGGACAACGAAGGGGCAGTATTTT. Protein: CSARTTKGQYF.

The rearrangement uses TRBV12-5 and TRBJ2-3; no firm D call. Germline V gene lookup returns CDR1 LGHNT and CDR2 FRNRAP. The V gene lost 0 bases and the J gene lost 3 bases, with 19 bases spanning the gap. CDR3 length equals 18 residues. CDR3: CASGLVRDGRTETDTQYF. CDR3 coding DNA: TGTGCTAGTGGTTTGGTACGTGACGGGCGAACGGAGACAGATACGCAGTATTTT.

The chain joins TRBV6-1 to TRBJ1-2; no definite D call. The CDR3 is 14 amino acids. Germline V lookup: CDR1 MNHNS, CDR2 SASEGT. The V end lost 7 bases, the J end lost 4 bases, and 16 bases lay between the germline ends. CDR3 in amino acids: CASTGEGISYGYTF. DNA of the CDR3: TGTGCCAGCACCGGGGAAGGGATCAGCTATGGCTACACCTTC.